Included here is one TCR beta chain sequence, with context. This sample was included in a study of Graves' ophthalmopathy and Graves' hyperthyroidism. As the template, RNA transcripts were used to amplify TCR beta CDR3 regions. After a first-round RT-PCR with HTBI primers, a second-round multiplex PCR was run. TCRdb ran MiXCR on the multiplex PCR reads and lists one entry per CDR3 protein. The sample yields about 620,000 distinct CDR3 sequences, roughly 20% seen once. Sequenced: peripheral blood. The receptor was derived from a woman younger than 30 with stable Graves' hyperthyroidism. Some clones in this sample may be carry-over from other donors' samples.

The CDR3 loop is CASSLVSRMLNTEAFF. The DNA for the CDR3 is TGTGCCAGCAGCTTAGTATCAAGGATGTTGAACACTGAAGCTTTCTTT. The chain combines TRBV11-2 with TRBJ1-1; no definite D call. Germline V gene data show CDR1 as SGHAT and CDR2 as FQNNGV. Deletions cut 1 base from V and 0 bases from J, with 12 bases between. This CDR3 spans 16 amino acids.